The TCR beta chain described here comes from a study of OX40 agonist ivuxolimab in advanced cancers. Measured with immunoSEQ multiplex PCR; TCRdb has only the in-frame clones, and not every one. The sample includes nearly 65,000 clones, approximately 90% of them seen just once. CDR1 MGHRA and CDR2 YSYEKL come from the germline V gene. V shed 4 bases and J shed 3 bases, with 13 bases lying between them. This CDR3 spans 14 amino acids. By share, this clone ranks as medium-sized. Sequenced material: CD4+ or CD8+ T cells sorted from blood, taken in a trial of the OX40 agonist ivuxolimab. This sequence joins TRBV4-1 and TRBJ2-7, with D perhaps matching TRBD1 (6 bases). The source is an adult with an advanced solid tumor such as melanoma, head and neck, liver or kidney cancer. The CDR3 DNA follows: TGCGCCAGCAGCCCAGAGCAGGGGTACTACGAGCAGTACTTC. Protein sequence: CASSPEQGYYEQYF.